This T cell receptor beta chain was profiled in a study of CD8 T cells in Susac syndrome. Reverse transcription used roughly 0.45 to 1 ug RNA and random hexamers. TCRdb recomputed calls from the immunoSEQ multiplex PCR reads with MiXCR, one row per CDR3 protein. The data contain about 150,000 distinct CDR3 sequences, about 95% of them seen just once; the ten biggest clones take up over 0.095%. This clonotype was picked up one time. V lost 5 bases and J lost 5; bases outside the gene matches: 15. Germline CDR1 MNHEY, CDR2 SMNVEV (reference sequence). This CDR3 spans 17 amino acids. The receptor comes from a human donor with multiple sclerosis. The rearrangement links TRBV27 to TRBJ2-7; TRBD2 matches 10 bases. Sequenced sample: CD4+ T cells from PBMCs. The CDR3 region has the DNA TGTGCCAGCAGTCCCCAGGGTGGAGTAGCGGGAGGCCACGAGCAGTACTTC. Residues: CASSPQGGVAGGHEQYF.